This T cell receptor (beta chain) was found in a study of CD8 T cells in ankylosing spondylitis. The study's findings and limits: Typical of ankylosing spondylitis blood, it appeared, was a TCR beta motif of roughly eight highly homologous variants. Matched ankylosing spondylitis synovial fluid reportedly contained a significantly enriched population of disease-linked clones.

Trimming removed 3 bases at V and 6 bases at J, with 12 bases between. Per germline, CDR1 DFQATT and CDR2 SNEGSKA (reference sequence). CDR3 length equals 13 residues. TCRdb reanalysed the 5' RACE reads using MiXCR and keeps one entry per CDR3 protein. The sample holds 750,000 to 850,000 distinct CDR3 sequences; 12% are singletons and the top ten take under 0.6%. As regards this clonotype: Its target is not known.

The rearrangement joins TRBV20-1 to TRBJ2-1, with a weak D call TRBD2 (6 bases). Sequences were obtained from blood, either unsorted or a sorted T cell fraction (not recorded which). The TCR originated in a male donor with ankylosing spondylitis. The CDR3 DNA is TGCAGTGCTAGCCCGACTAGGATCAATGAGCAGTTCTTC. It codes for CSASPTRINEQFF.